At least ten counts were recorded for the clone carrying this T cell receptor beta chain. The antigen is undetermined. Genomic DNA constituted the template upon which TCR beta VDJ and CDR3 profiling was performed. One entry per CDR3 protein results from TCRdb running MiXCR on the reads. The data show about 190,000 distinct CDR3 sequences, approximately 50% seen once. The sample originates from a study of CD8+CD57+ T cells in acquired aplastic anemia. Broader study findings: The same twenty-nine CD8+ CDR3 sequences occurred in patients and in controls.

Germline V CDR1 and CDR2: SGDLS, YYNGEE. V shed 1 base and J shed 9 bases, with 17 bases lying between them. This CDR3 region has 14 residues. In patients chosen for sequencing, flow cytometry had shown CD8+CD57+ cell expansion. In all patients, the disease was severe acquired aplastic anemia. Each patient gave a blood sample that was collected before any therapy had been received. The clonotype comes from a human donor with aplastic anemia. Sample: sorted CD4+, CD8+, or CD8+CD57+ T cells (not recorded which) from PBMCs. J is TRBJ2-7 and V is TRBV9; D not certain. For the CDR3, the DNA is TGTGCCAGCAGCGTACAGGACCGCGTCTCGGGGCAGTACTTC. This translates into CASSVQDRVSGQYF.